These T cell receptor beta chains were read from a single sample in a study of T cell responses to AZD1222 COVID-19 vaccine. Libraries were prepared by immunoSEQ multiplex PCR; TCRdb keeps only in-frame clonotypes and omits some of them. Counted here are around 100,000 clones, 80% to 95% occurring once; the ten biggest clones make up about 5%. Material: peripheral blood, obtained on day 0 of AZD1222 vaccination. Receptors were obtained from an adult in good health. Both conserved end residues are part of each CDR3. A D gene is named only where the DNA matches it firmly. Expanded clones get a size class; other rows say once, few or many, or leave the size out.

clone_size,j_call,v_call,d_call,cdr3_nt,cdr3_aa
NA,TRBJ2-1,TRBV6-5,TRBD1,TGTGCCAGCAGTAAGGGACAGGCTGACAATGAGCAGTTCTTC,CASSKGQADNEQFF
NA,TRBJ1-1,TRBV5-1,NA,TGCGCCAGCAGCATCGGGACAAACACTGAAGCTTTCTTT,CASSIGTNTEAFF
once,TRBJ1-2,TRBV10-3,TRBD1,TGTGCCATCAGTGAGTCGCAGGACAGGGTATCTGGCTACACCTTC,CAISESQDRVSGYTF
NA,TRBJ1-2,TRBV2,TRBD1,TGTGCCAGCAATCGGGGGGACAGTAACCTGAATGGCTACACCTTC,CASNRGDSNLNGYTF
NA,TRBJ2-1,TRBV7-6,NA,TGTGCCAGCAGCGATCCTATCATGGAGCAGTTCTTC,CASSDPIMEQFF
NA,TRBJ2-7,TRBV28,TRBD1,TGTGCCAGCAGTTTCCGGGGACAGTTTTCCTACGAGCAGTACTTC,CASSFRGQFSYEQYF
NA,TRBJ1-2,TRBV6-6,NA,TGTGCCAGCAGCCGATTAGCCGGGACGGGGTTACTAAGGGGCTATGGCTACACCTTC,CASSRLAGTGLLRGYGYTF
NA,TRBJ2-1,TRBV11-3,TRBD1,TGTGCCAGCAGCGCCCGACAGGGGGCACGCAATGAGCAGTTCTTC,CASSARQGARNEQFF
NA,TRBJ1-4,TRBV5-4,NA,TGTGCCAGCAGCTTGTGGGGCGAGAGTGAAAAACTGTTTTTT,CASSLWGESEKLFF
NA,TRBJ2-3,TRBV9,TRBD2,TGTGCCAGCAGCCCCTTCGGACTAGTATCAGATACGCAGTATTTT,CASSPFGLVSDTQYF
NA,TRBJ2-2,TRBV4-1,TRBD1,TGCGCCAGCAGCGAACAGGGGGCGGGCGGGGAGCTGTTTTTT,CASSEQGAGGELFF
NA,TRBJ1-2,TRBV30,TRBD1,TGTGCCTGGGAAGCGGGACAGGCCTTAGGCGGCTATGGCTACACCTTC,CAWEAGQALGGYGYTF
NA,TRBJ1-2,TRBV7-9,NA,TGTGCCAGCGCCACGAGACAGAACTATGGCTACACCTTC,CASATRQNYGYTF
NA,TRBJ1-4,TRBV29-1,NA,TGCAGCGTCTTGGGAGACGGCTATGAAAAACTGTTTTTT,CSVLGDGYEKLFF
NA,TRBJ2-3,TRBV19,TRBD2,TGTGCCAGTAGAAGCGGGGGGCTAGCGGGGGTGACTAGCACAGATACGCAGTATTTT,CASRSGGLAGVTSTDTQYF
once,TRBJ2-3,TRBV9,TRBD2,TGTGCCAGCAGCGTAGTAAGCGGGGGGGCCGGAGGAGATACGCAGTATTTT,CASSVVSGGAGGDTQYF
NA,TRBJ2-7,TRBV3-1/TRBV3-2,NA,TGTGCCAGCAGTGGAACAGGGAATTGGTACGAGCAGTACTTC,CASSGTGNWYEQYF
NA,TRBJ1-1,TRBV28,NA,TGTGCCAGCAGTTTCGAAAGGGGAATTGAAGCTTTCTTT,CASSFERGIEAFF
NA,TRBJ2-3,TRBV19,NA,TGTGCCAGTAGTATTCCAGGGAGGATAACAGATACGCAGTATTTT,CASSIPGRITDTQYF
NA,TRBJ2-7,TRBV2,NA,TGTGCCAGCAGGTCCTACTACGAGCAGTACTTC,CASRSYYEQYF
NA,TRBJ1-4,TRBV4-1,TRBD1,TGCGCCAGCAGGGGGACAGGGTTTAATGAAAAACTGTTTTTT,CASRGTGFNEKLFF
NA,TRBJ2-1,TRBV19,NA,TGTGCCAGTAGTATGAGTGGGGTATATGAGCAGTTCTTC,CASSMSGVYEQFF
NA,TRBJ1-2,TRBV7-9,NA,TGTGCCAGCAGCTTATTGAACCGGACCTATGGCTACACCTTC,CASSLLNRTYGYTF
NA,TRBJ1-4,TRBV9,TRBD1,TGTGCCAGCAGCCCGACAGGGGGCAATGAAAAACTGTTTTTT,CASSPTGGNEKLFF